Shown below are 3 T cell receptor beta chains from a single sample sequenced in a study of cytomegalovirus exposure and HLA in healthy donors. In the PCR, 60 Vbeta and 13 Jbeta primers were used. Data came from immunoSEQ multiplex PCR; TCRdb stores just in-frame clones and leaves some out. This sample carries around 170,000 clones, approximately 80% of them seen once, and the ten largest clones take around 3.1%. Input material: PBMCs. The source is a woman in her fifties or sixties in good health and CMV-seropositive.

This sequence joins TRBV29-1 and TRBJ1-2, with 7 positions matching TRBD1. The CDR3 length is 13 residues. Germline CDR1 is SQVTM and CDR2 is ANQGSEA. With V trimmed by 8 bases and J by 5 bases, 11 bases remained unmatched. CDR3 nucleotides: TGCAGCACATGGGACAGTCAGCTTTATGGCTACACCTTC. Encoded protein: CSTWDSQLYGYTF.

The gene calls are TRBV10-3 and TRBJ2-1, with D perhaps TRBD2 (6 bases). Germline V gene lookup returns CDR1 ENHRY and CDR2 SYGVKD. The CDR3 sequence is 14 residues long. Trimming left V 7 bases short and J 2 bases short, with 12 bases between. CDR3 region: CAIMLSGAYNEQFF. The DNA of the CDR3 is TGTGCCATCATGCTGTCGGGAGCCTACAATGAGCAGTTCTTC.

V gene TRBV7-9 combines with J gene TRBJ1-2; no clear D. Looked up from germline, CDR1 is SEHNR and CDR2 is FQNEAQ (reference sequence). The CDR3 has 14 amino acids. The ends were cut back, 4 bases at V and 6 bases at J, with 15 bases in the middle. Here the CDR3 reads CASSSQRDPDGYTF. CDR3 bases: TGTGCCAGCAGCTCCCAGAGGGATCCGGATGGCTACACCTTC.